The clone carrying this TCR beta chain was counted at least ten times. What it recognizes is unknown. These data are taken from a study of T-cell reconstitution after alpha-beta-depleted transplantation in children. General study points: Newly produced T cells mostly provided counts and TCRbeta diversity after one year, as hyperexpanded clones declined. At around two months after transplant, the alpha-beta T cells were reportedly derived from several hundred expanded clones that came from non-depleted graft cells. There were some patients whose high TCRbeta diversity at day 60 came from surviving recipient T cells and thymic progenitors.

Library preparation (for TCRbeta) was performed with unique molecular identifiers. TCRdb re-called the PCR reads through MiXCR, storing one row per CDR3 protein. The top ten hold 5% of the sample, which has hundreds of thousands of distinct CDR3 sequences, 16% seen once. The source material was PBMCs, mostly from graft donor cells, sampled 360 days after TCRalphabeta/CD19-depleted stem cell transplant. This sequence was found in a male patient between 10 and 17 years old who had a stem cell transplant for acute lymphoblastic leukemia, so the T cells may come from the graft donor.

DNA for the CDR3: TGCAGCGTTGGCGTTCTCGAGCAGTACTTC. It encodes CSVGVLEQYF. V gene TRBV29-1 combines with J gene TRBJ2-7; D remains ambiguous. CDR1 is SQVTM and CDR2 is ANQGSEA in the germline V gene. Trimming cost V 4 bases and J 6 bases, with 7 bases left between them. This CDR3 contains 10 residues.